This is a list of T cell receptor beta chains from one sample in a study of T cells in Graves' hyperthyroidism and ophthalmopathy. From the multiplex PCR reads, TCRdb called clonotypes with MiXCR, one entry per CDR3 protein. In the table there are 500,000 to 700,000 distinct CDR3 sequences, over 15% of which are singletons. The material sequenced was blood. The receptors originated from a woman aged 18 to 35 with Graves' hyperthyroidism. Both conserved end residues are part of each CDR3. Each record gives: clone size, V gene, J gene, D gene, CDR3 DNA, CDR3 protein. A D gene is named only where the DNA matches it firmly. Rows may omit the clone size; those that give it use once, few, many or a size class.

>many|TRBV29-1|TRBJ1-1|TRBD1
TGCAGCGTAGCAGGGGGGAACACTGAAGCTTTCTTT
CSVAGGNTEAFF
>few|TRBV6-1|TRBJ1-5|.
TGTGCCAGCAGTCCGGTAGGAAGGGATAATCAGCCCCAGCATTTT
CASSPVGRDNQPQHF
>.|TRBV7-9|TRBJ1-1|TRBD1
TGTGCCAGCAGCGGACAGGGGGGGTCTTTCTTT
CASSGQGGSFF
>few|TRBV12-3/TRBV12-4|TRBJ1-2|TRBD1
TGTGCCAGCAGTCGCGGGGACAGTTCTAACTATGGCTACACCTTC
CASSRGDSSNYGYTF
>.|TRBV29-1|TRBJ2-1|.
TGCAGCGCCGAGAGGTCGTCTGGGCGGAACAATGAGCAGTTCTTC
CSAERSSGRNNEQFF
>few|TRBV3-1|TRBJ2-3|.
TGTGCCAGCAGCCAAGATAGGGCCTTAGCAGATACGCAGTATTTT
CASSQDRALADTQYF
>.|TRBV6-1|TRBJ2-5|.
TGTGCCACCAATCTCCCCGGGGGACTGGAGACCCAGTACTTC
CATNLPGGLETQYF
>few|TRBV7-9|TRBJ2-1|.
TGTGCCAGCAGTTCCGGGACTGGGATTTACAATGAGCAGTTCTTC
CASSSGTGIYNEQFF
>many|TRBV4-3|TRBJ2-5|TRBD2
TGCGCCAGCAGCCAAGGAGCGGGGGGGCAAGAGACCCAGTACTTC
CASSQGAGGQETQYF
>.|TRBV18|TRBJ2-2|.
TGTGCCAGCTCACCATACACAAGGCCCGGGGAGCTGTTTTTT
CASSPYTRPGELFF
>many|TRBV27|TRBJ2-7|TRBD2
TGTGCCAGCAGTGGGCTAGCGGGGACTAACTCCTACGAGCAGTACTTC
CASSGLAGTNSYEQYF
>few|TRBV29-1|TRBJ2-7|.
TGCAGCGTTGTTAAGGACGCCTACGAGCAGTACTTC
CSVVKDAYEQYF
>.|TRBV5-1|TRBJ1-5|.
TGCGCCAGCAGCGCCGGGACCCATCAGCCCCAGCATTTT
CASSAGTHQPQHF
>many|TRBV10-3|TRBJ1-5|.
TGTGCCACCTCTGAGAGCGGCAGGACTATGGGGAATCAGCCCCAGCATTTT
CATSESGRTMGNQPQHF
>.|TRBV28|TRBJ1-1|TRBD1
TGTGCCAGCAGTCCACCGGACAGGGGGCTCGGTGAAGCTTTCTTT
CASSPPDRGLGEAFF
>few|TRBV20-1|TRBJ1-6|.
TGCAGTGCTTCTTACCCCGGGACGCCGAATTCACCCCTCCACTTT
CSASYPGTPNSPLHF
>many|TRBV5-1|TRBJ2-3|.
TGCGCCAGCAGCTTGGTACCAGTGGGCACAGATACGCAGTATTTT
CASSLVPVGTDTQYF
>many|TRBV5-1|TRBJ1-1|.
TGCGCCAGCAGCTCGCCCGGTTGGGACGAGGAAATCGGTGAAGCTTTCTTT
CASSSPGWDEEIGEAFF
>.|TRBV4-1|TRBJ2-7|.
TGCGCCAGCAGCCAAGAACAGGGATCCTACGAGCAGTACTTC
CASSQEQGSYEQYF
>.|TRBV29-1|TRBJ1-6|.
TGCAGCGTTGTAAAGGGGCTAAGCAATTCACCCCTCCACTTT
CSVVKGLSNSPLHF
>.|TRBV20-1|TRBJ1-2|.
TGCAGTGCTAGGGGGAGCGAGGATAACTATGGCTACACCTTC
CSARGSEDNYGYTF
>few|TRBV7-9|TRBJ2-1|TRBD2
TGTGCCAGCAGCCCTAGGACTAGCTCGGATGAGCAGTTCTTC
CASSPRTSSDEQFF
>.|TRBV29-1|TRBJ2-7|.
TGCAGCGTTGCTAAAGGTTACTACGAGCAGTACTTC
CSVAKGYYEQYF
>.|TRBV5-1|TRBJ1-4|.
TGCGCCAGCAGTTTAGTATGGGGAAGAAAACTGTTTTTT
CASSLVWGRKLFF
>many|TRBV20-1|TRBJ2-7|.
TGCAGTGCTAGCAGGGAATGGCCCTACGAGCAGTACTTC
CSASREWPYEQYF